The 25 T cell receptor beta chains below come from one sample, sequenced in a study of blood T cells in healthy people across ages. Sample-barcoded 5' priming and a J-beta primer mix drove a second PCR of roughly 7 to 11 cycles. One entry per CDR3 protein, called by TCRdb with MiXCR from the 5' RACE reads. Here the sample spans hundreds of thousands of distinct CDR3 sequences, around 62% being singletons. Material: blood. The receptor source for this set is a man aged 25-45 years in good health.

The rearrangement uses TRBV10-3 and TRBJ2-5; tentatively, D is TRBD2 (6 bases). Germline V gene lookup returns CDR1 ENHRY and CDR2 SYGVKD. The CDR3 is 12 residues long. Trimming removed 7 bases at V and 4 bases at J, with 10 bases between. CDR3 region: CAIMGTGETQYF. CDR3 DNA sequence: TGTGCCATCATGGGGACTGGAGAGACCCAGTACTTC.

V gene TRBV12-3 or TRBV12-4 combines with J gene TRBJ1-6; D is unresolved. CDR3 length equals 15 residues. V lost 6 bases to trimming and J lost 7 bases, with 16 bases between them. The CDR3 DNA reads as TGTGCCAGCAGCCTTTTGACAACCGCAAATTCACCCCTCCACTTT. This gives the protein CASSLLTTANSPLHF.

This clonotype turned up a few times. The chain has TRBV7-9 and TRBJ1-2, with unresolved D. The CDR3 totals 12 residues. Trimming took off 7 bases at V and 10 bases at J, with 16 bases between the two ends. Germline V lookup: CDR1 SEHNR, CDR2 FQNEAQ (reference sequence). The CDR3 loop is CASTIRDQDYTF. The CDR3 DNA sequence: TGTGCCAGCACCATACGTGACCAGGACTACACCTTC. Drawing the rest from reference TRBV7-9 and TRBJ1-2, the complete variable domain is DTGVSQNPRHKITKRGQNVTFRCDPISEHNRLYWYRQTLGQGPEFLTYFQNEAQLEKSRLLSDRFSAERPKGSFSTLEIQRTEQGDSAMYLCASTIRDQDYTFGSGTRLTVV.

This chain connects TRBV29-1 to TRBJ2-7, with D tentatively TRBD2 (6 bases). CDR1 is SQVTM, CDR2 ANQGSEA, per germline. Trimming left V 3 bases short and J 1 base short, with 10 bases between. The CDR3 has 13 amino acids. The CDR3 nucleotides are TGCAGCGTTGATACGGGGGAATCCTACGAGCAGTACTTC. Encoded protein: CSVDTGESYEQYF.

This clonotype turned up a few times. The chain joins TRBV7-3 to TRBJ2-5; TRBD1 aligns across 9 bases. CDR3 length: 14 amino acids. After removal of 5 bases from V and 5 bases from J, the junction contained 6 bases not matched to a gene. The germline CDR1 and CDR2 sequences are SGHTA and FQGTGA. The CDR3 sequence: CASSQTGGWETQYF. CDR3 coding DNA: TGTGCCAGCAGCCAGACAGGGGGTTGGGAGACCCAGTACTTC.

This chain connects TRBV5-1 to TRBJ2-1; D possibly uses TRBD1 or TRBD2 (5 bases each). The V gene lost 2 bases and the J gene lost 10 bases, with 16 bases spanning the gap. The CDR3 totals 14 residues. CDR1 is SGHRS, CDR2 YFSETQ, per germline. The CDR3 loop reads CASSFGPVEGEQFF. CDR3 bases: TGCGCCAGCAGCTTTGGGCCGGTCGAGGGGGAGCAGTTCTTC.

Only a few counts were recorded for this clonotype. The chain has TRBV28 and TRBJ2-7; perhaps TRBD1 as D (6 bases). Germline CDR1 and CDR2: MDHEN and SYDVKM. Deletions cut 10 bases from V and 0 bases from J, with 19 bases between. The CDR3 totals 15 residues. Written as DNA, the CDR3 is TGTGCCACCCTCCACGGACAGAGGAGCTCCTACGAGCAGTACTTC. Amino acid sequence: CATLHGQRSSYEQYF.

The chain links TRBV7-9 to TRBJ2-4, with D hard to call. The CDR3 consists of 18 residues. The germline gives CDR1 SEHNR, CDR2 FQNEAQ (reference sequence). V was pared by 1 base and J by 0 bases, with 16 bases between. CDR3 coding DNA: TGTGCCAGCAGCTTAGGGGCGTCGATAGGGATAGCCAAAAACATTCAGTACTTC. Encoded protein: CASSLGASIGIAKNIQYF.

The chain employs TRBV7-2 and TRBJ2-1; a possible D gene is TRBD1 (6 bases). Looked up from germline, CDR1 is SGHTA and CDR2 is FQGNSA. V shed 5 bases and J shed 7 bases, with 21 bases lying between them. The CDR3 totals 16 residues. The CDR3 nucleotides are TGTGCCAGCAGCCCTACACAGGGCCCCTGGGAGAATGAGCAGTTCTTC. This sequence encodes CASSPTQGPWENEQFF.

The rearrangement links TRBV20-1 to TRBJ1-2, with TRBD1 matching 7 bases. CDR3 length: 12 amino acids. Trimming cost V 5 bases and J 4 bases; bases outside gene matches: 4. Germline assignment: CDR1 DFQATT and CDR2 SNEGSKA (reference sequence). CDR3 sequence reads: CSAGHRGYGYTF. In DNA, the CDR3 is TGCAGTGCTGGACACAGGGGCTATGGCTACACCTTC.

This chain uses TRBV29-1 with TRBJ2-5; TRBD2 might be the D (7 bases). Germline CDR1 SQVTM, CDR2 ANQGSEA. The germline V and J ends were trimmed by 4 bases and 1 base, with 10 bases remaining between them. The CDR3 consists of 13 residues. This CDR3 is CSVGAGAQETQYF. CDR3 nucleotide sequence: TGCAGCGTTGGGGCGGGGGCCCAAGAGACCCAGTACTTC.

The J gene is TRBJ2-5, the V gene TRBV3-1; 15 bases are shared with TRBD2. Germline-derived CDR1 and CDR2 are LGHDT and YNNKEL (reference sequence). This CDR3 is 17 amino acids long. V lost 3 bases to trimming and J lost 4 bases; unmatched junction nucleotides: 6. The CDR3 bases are TGTGCCAGCAGCCACTTAGGGACTAGCGGGGGGACAGAGACCCAGTACTTC. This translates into CASSHLGTSGGTETQYF.

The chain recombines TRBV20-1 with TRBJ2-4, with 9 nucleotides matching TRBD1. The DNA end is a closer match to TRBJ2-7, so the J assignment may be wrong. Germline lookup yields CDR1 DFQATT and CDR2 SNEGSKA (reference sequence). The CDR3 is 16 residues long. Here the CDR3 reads CSARWPGQGYYHEQYF. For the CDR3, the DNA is TGCAGTGCTAGATGGCCGGGACAGGGATATTACCACGAGCAGTACTTC.

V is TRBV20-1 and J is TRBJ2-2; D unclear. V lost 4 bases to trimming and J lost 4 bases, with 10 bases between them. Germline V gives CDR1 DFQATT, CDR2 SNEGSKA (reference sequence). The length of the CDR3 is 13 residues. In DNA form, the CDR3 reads TGCAGTGCTAACAAAGACGCCACCGGGGAGCTGTTTTTT. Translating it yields CSANKDATGELFF.

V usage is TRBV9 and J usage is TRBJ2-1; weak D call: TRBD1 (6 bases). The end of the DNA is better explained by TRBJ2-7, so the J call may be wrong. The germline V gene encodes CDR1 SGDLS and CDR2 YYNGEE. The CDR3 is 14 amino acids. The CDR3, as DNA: TGTGCCAGCAGCGTATCAGGGGCCGTCCACGAGCAGTACTTC. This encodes CASSVSGAVHEQYF.

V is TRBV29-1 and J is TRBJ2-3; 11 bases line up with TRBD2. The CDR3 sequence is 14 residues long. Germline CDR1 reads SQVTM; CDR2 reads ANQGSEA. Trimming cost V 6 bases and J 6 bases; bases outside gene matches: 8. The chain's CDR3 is CSVKGLAAADTQYF. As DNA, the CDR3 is TGCAGCGTCAAGGGACTAGCGGCGGCGGATACGCAGTATTTT.

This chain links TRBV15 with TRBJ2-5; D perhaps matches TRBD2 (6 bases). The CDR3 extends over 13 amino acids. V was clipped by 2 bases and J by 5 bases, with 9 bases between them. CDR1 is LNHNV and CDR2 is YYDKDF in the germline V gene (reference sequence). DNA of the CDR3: TGTGCCACCAGCAGACGCCTAGCGGAGACCCAGTACTTC. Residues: CATSRRLAETQYF.

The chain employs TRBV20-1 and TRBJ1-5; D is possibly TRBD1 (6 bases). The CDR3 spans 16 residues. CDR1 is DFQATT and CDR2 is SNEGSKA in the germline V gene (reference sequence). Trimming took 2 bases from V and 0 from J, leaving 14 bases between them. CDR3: CSARSYREYSNQPQHF. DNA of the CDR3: TGCAGTGCTAGATCTTACAGGGAGTATAGCAATCAGCCCCAGCATTTT.

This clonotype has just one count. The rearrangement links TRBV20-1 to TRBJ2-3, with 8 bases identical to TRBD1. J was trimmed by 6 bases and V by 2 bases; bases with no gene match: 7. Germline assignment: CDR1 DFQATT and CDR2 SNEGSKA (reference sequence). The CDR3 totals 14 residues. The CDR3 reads CSARTGTGMDTQYF. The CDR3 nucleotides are TGCAGTGCTAGAACTGGGACAGGAATGGATACGCAGTATTTT.

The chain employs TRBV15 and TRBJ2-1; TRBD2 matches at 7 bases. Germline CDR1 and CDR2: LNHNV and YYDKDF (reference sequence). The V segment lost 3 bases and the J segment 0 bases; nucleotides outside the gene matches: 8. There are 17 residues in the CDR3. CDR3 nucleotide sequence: TGTGCCACCAGCAGCCTAGCGGTGGCCAGCTCCTACAATGAGCAGTTCTTC. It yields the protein CATSSLAVASSYNEQFF.

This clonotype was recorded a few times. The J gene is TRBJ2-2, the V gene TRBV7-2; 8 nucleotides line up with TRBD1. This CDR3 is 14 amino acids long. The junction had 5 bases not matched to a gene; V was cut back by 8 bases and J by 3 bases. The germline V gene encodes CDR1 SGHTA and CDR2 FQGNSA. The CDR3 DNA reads TGTGCCAGCGAGACAGGGGTCTACACCGGGGAGCTGTTTTTT. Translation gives CASETGVYTGELFF.

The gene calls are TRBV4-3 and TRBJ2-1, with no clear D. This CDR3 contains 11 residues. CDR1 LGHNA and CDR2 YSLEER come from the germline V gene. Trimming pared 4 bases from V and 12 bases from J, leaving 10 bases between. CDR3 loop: CASSRVSGQFF. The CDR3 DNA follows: TGCGCCAGCAGCCGGGTCTCGGGGCAGTTCTTC.

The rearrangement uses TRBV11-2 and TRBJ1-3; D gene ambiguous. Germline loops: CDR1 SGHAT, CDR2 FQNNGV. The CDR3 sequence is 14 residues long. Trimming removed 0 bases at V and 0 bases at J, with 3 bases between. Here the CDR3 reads CASSLEHSGNTIYF. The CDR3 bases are TGTGCCAGCAGCTTAGAACACTCTGGAAACACCATATATTTT.

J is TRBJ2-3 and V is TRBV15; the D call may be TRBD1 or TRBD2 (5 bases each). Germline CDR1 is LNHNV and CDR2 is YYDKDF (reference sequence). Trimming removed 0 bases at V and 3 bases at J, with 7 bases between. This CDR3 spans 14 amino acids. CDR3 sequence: CATSRDEGTDTQYF. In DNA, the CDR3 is TGTGCCACCAGCAGAGATGAGGGGACAGATACGCAGTATTTT.

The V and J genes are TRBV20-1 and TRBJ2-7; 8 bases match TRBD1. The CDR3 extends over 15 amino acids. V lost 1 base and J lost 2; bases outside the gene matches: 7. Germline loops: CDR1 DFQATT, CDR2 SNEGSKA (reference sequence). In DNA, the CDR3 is TGCAGTGCTAGAGGAGATGTGACAGGGGCCTACGAGCAGTACTTC. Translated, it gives CSARGDVTGAYEQYF.